What follows describes a single T cell receptor (beta chain). Antigen: not known. Time point meaning: week 11, during vaccination. Every single dose of the vaccine, 300 ug of mutant IDH1 20-mer peptide, came with topical imiquimod. Germline V gives CDR1 SGHVS, CDR2 FQNEAQ. The CDR3 is 14 residues long. The V end was cut by 2 bases, the J end by 3 bases, with 11 bases between. This record comes from a study of a mutant IDH1 vaccine in newly diagnosed glioma. Generated by immunoSEQ multiplex PCR, the TCRdb table keeps only in-frame clones and is missing some. Among around 40,000 clones listed, roughly 84% were seen once.

This specimen was PBMCs, taken from a glioma patient whose treatment included an IDH1 peptide vaccine. The receptor was derived from a man aged 40-50 years with glioma. The chain employs TRBV7-8 and TRBJ2-7, with TRBD2 as a possible D gene (5 bases). As DNA, the CDR3 is TGTGCCAGCAGCTTAAGGCGGGCAAGCTACGAGCAGTACTTC. This sequence encodes CASSLRRASYEQYF. Full variable domain (outside the CDR3, taken from reference TRBV7-8 and TRBJ2-7): GAGVSQSPRYKVAKRGQDVALRCDPISGHVSLFWYQQALGQGPEFLTYFQNEAQLDKSGLPSDRFFAERPEGSVSTLKIQRTQQEDSAVYLCASSLRRASYEQYFGPGTRLTVT.